The next 5 T cell receptor beta chains were all read from a single sample in a study of T cells after yellow fever vaccination. TCRdb itself ran the 5' RACE reads through MiXCR, one entry per CDR3 protein. The sample carries 600,000 to 750,000 distinct CDR3 sequences, more than 9% recorded once. The sequenced sample was PBMCs, obtained on the day of the yellow fever booster vaccination. These receptors all come from a man aged 25-45 years who received the YFV17D yellow fever vaccine.

This chain joins TRBV30 and TRBJ1-6; TRBD1 might be the D (5 bases). Trimming cost V 4 bases and J 10 bases, with 11 bases left between them. The CDR3 length is 12 residues. Germline values: CDR1 GTSNPN, CDR2 SVGIG (reference sequence). CDR3 sequence: CAWMAGTSPLHF. The CDR3 nucleotides are TGTGCCTGGATGGCCGGGACCTCACCCCTCCACTTT.

The CDR3 spells CASRLAGIDEQFF. Here the CDR3 DNA reads TGTGCCAGCAGACTAGCGGGGATAGATGAGCAGTTCTTC. This chain joins TRBV12-3 or TRBV12-4 and TRBJ2-1; 10 bases align to TRBD2. The CDR3 extends over 13 amino acids. The junction had 4 bases not matched to a gene; V was cut back by 6 bases and J by 8 bases.

The J gene is TRBJ2-3, the V gene TRBV20-1; D not certain. The CDR3 sequence is 10 residues long. Trimming cost V 4 bases and J 4 bases, with 3 bases left between them. Germline lookup yields CDR1 DFQATT and CDR2 SNEGSKA (reference sequence). CDR3 sequence (DNA): TGCAGTGCTAAATCAGATACGCAGTATTTT. Its protein product is CSAKSDTQYF.

This clonotype was observed at least ten times. V is TRBV9 and J is TRBJ2-1, with TRBD2 matching over 12 bases. V dropped 4 bases and J dropped 4; count of bases not matched to a gene: 6. The CDR3 runs to 16 residues. In germline, CDR1 is SGDLS, CDR2 YYNGEE. The CDR3 DNA sequence: TGTGCCAGCAGCCCCCTAGCGGGAGGGGCGTACAATGAGCAGTTCTTC. As protein: CASSPLAGGAYNEQFF.

This chain connects TRBV11-2 to TRBJ2-1; perhaps TRBD2 as D (6 bases). From germline, CDR1 is SGHAT and CDR2 FQNNGV. The CDR3 length is 16 residues. V was shortened by 3 bases and J by 12 bases, with 24 bases between the two germline ends. The CDR3 is CASSLVSGHDQEGQFF. The CDR3 DNA follows: TGTGCCAGCAGCTTGGTCTCAGGGCACGACCAGGAGGGGCAGTTCTTC. Combining the CDR3 with reference TRBV11-2 and TRBJ2-1 gives the whole variable domain EAGVAQSPRYKIIEKRQSVAFWCNPISGHATLYWYQQILGQGPKLLIQFQNNGVVDDSQLPKDRFSAERLKGVDSTLKIQPAKLEDSAVYLCASSLVSGHDQEGQFFGPGTRLTVL.